Below, 6 T cell receptor beta chains from the same sample are listed, as sequenced in a study of blood T cell repertoires in COVID-19. Assay used: immunoSEQ multiplex PCR; TCRdb lists only in-frame clones, some missing. The sample yields 150,000 to 200,000 clones, 80% to 95% seen once. The specimen sequenced was peripheral blood. The receptors shown here come from a woman aged 55-70 years with COVID-19, enrolled during active disease.

The V and J genes are TRBV19 and TRBJ1-4; TRBD1 matches at 8 bases. The CDR3 has 15 amino acids. J was trimmed by 5 bases and V by 7 bases; bases with no gene match: 9. Germline CDR1 is LNHDA and CDR2 is SQIVND (reference sequence). CDR3 bases: TGTGCCAGTAACCTAGGACAGGGTAGGAATGAAAAACTGTTTTTT. This translates into CASNLGQGRNEKLFF.

The chain employs TRBV19 and TRBJ1-5, with TRBD1 identical over 10 bases. The J segment lost 7 bases and the V segment lost 5 bases, leaving 5 bases of the junction unmatched. Germline CDR1 reads LNHDA; CDR2 reads SQIVND (reference sequence). This CDR3 has 14 amino acids. This CDR3 is CASSYGTGVQPQHF. The CDR3 region has the DNA TGTGCCAGTAGTTATGGGACAGGGGTACAGCCCCAGCATTTT.

This chain uses TRBV15 with TRBJ1-4; a weak D match, TRBD1 (6 bases). CDR1 and CDR2 from the germline V gene are LNHNV and YYDKDF (reference sequence). This CDR3 spans 18 amino acids. Trimming shortened V by 1 base and J by 5 bases, and 20 bases separated the two germline ends. DNA of the CDR3: TGTGCCACCAGCAGAGGTTGGGGACTCCGGGGGGGCAATGAAAAACTGTTTTTT. As protein: CATSRGWGLRGGNEKLFF.

This chain uses TRBV13 with TRBJ2-3; D not certain. The CDR3 sequence is 12 residues long. CDR1 and CDR2 from the germline V gene are PRHDT and FYEKMQ (reference sequence). V gave up 4 bases and J gave up 6 bases, with 8 bases separating them. DNA of the CDR3: TGTGCCAGCAGCTCCTCCCCGGATACGCAGTATTTT. Translated: CASSSSPDTQYF.

The gene calls are TRBV9 and TRBJ2-3; TRBD2 is a possible D gene (6 bases). Germline CDR1 and CDR2: SGDLS and YYNGEE. Trimming cost V 0 bases and J 0 bases, with 8 bases left between them. This CDR3 contains 15 residues. CDR3 sequence: CASSVEEGSTDTQYF. In DNA form, the CDR3 reads TGTGCCAGCAGCGTAGAGGAGGGTAGCACAGATACGCAGTATTTT.

The CDR3 nucleotides read TGTGCCAGCTCACAGCATACAGGGGAGAACACTGAAGCTTTCTTT. Its protein is CASSQHTGENTEAFF. This chain connects TRBV18 to TRBJ1-1, with TRBD1 matching 7 bases. Germline loops: CDR1 KGHSH, CDR2 LQKENI. The CDR3 length is 15 residues. Germline trimming cut 4 bases from V and 1 base from J; bases unmatched to any gene: 6.